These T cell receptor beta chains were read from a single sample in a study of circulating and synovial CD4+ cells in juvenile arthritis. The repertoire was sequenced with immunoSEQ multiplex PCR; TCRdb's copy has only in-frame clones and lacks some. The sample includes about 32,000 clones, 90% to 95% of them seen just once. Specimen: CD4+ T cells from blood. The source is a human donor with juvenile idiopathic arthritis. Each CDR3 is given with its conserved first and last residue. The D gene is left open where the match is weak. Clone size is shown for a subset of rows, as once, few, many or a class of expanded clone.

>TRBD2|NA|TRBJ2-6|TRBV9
CASSVGGGGLVGSGANVLTF
TGTGCCAGCAGCGTAGGTGGGGGGGGACTAGTGGGCTCTGGGGCCAACGTCCTGACTTTC
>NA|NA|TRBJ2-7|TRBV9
CASSVAVGPYEQYF
TGTGCCAGCAGCGTAGCCGTCGGTCCCTACGAGCAGTACTTC
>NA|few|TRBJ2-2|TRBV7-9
CASSRTGYTGELFF
TGTGCCAGCAGCCGGACGGGGTACACCGGGGAGCTGTTTTTT
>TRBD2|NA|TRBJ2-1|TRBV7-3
CASSSLSGGAQFF
TGTGCCAGCAGCTCCCTAAGCGGGGGCGCGCAGTTCTTC
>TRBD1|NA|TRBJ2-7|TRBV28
CASSLIRDRAFSGLFEQYF
TGTGCCAGCAGTTTAATCCGGGACAGGGCCTTTTCGGGGCTTTTCGAGCAGTACTTC
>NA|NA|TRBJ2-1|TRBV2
CASSPHIYNEQFF
TGTGCCAGCAGTCCTCACATCTACAATGAGCAGTTCTTC
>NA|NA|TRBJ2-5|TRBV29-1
CSVGREETQYF
TGCAGCGTTGGACGGGAAGAGACCCAGTACTTC
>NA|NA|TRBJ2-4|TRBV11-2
CASSLVLAKNIQYF
TGTGCCAGCAGCTTAGTTCTAGCCAAAAACATTCAGTACTTC
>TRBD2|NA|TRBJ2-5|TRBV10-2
CASSEGLLAGGEETQYF
TGCGCCAGCAGTGAGGGACTTTTAGCGGGAGGGGAAGAGACCCAGTACTTC
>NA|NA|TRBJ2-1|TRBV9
CASSRRTDYNEQFF
TGTGCCAGCAGCAGACGGACAGACTACAATGAGCAGTTCTTC
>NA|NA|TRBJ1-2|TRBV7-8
CASSGETGYGGYTF
TGTGCCAGCAGCGGAGAAACAGGGTATGGCGGCTACACCTTC
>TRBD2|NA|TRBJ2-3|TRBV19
CASSGGADTQYF
TGTGCCAGTAGCGGGGGGGCAGATACGCAGTATTTT
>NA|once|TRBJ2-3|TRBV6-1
CASSERNWGQSTDTQYF
TGTGCCAGCAGTGAAAGGAACTGGGGCCAGAGCACAGATACGCAGTATTTT